Detailed here is one T cell receptor (beta chain). This record comes from a study of T cell changes during pregnancy in multiple sclerosis. V shed 1 base and J shed 4 bases, with 14 bases lying between them. The CDR3 length is 16 residues. CDR1 is MNHEY, CDR2 SVGAGI, per germline. Produced via immunoSEQ multiplex PCR; TCRdb's table is partial and in-frame only. Of about 60,000 clones in the sample, 90% to 95% were seen once. Material: peripheral blood, obtained in the first trimester of pregnancy. This sequence was found in a female donor with multiple sclerosis, enrolled in a pregnancy study. The chain combines TRBV6-5 with TRBJ1-3, with D tentatively TRBD1 (6 bases). The CDR3 nucleotides are TGTGCCAGCAGTTACTTCAGGGGTGACTCAGGAAACACCATATATTTT. Translation gives CASSYFRGDSGNTIYF.